This T cell receptor beta chain was found in a study of cytomegalovirus exposure and HLA in healthy donors. Study-wide context: Unique TCRs from HLA-typed donors, about 78 million of them, were held in an early data release. Study-level results: Per a later analysis, HLA-associated TCR beta chains showed more clonal expansion than other, equally common TCR beta chains. Across HLA loci, a later analysis found differing TCR association rates, with DRB1 most and HLA-C fewest.

Regarding this clone: The antigen is unknown.

The PCR used 60 Vbeta and 13 Jbeta primers. Using immunoSEQ multiplex PCR, the repertoire was profiled, and TCRdb retains in-frame clones only, with some absent. The table records about 120,000 clones, approximately 80% of them present only once. The donors were healthy bone marrow donors. The sequencing input was PBMCs. This TCR was sampled from a woman aged 25 to 39 in good health and CMV-seronegative.

The CDR3 spells CASSLTGFNTGELFF. The CDR3 nucleotides are TGTGCCAGCAGTCTAACAGGGTTTAACACCGGGGAGCTGTTTTTT. This rearrangement joins TRBV2 to TRBJ2-2, with D tentatively TRBD1 (6 bases). Trimming left V 5 bases short and J 2 bases short, with 12 bases between. This CDR3 region has 15 residues. CDR1 is SNHLY, CDR2 FYNNEI, per germline.